These 8 T cell receptor beta chains came from one sample sequenced in a study of neurological immune-mediated disorders. Indicated time point: longitudinal time-point 3. TCRdb used MiXCR to reprocess the 5' RACE reads, holding one entry per CDR3 protein. The sample has around 51,000 distinct CDR3 sequences, 9.5% to 15% seen once. Sequencing was done on a sample of PBMCs. Receptor source: a male donor with HTLV-1-associated myelopathy (HAM/TSP).

V gene TRBV29-1 combines with J gene TRBJ2-3; D tentatively fits TRBD1 or TRBD2 (6 bases each). CDR3 size: 15 residues. From germline, CDR1 is SQVTM and CDR2 ANQGSEA. Trimming left V 1 base short and J 2 bases short, with 13 bases between. The CDR3 protein is CSVEGRRGHTDTQYF. In DNA form, the CDR3 reads TGCAGCGTTGAAGGGCGGAGGGGACACACAGATACGCAGTATTTT.

This clonotype was seen at least ten times. This chain links TRBV20-1 with TRBJ2-1; D is possibly TRBD1 (6 bases). The V gene's germline CDR1 is DFQATT and CDR2 SNEGSKA (reference sequence). The CDR3 consists of 14 residues. The germline V and J ends were trimmed by 2 bases and 2 bases, with 10 bases remaining between them. The CDR3 coding sequence is TGCAGTGCTAGACTCAGGGGAACCTACAATGAGCAGTTCTTC. The encoded protein is CSARLRGTYNEQFF.

This clonotype was seen a handful of times. The chain uses TRBV6-6 and TRBJ1-3, with 8 positions matching TRBD1. Trimming took 4 bases from V and 5 from J; bases not matched to a gene: 10. This CDR3 contains 16 residues. From germline, CDR1 is MNHNY and CDR2 SVGAGI (reference sequence). In DNA, the CDR3 is TGTGCCAGCAGTTTGTCGGACAGGGAAAGGAGAAACACCATATATTTT. Translating it yields CASSLSDRERRNTIYF.

This clonotype was counted many times. The chain joins TRBV6-2 or TRBV6-3 to TRBJ2-7; weak D call: TRBD1 (6 bases). The CDR3 length is 14 residues. CDR1 and CDR2 from the germline V gene are MNHEY and SVGEGT. V was cut by 6 bases and J by 3 bases, with 15 bases left in between. The CDR3: CASRGHSLGYEQYF. As DNA, the CDR3 is TGTGCCAGCAGGGGACACTCCTTGGGCTACGAGCAGTACTTC.

This clonotype has a handful of counts. V gene TRBV11-3 combines with J gene TRBJ2-1, with D possibly matching TRBD2 (6 bases). Trimming left V 3 bases short and J 5 bases short, with 17 bases between. There are 16 residues in the CDR3. Germline CDR1 and CDR2: SGHNT and YENEEA. Here the CDR3 reads CASSFALGGPDNEQFF. Here the CDR3 DNA reads TGTGCCAGCAGCTTCGCCCTCGGGGGTCCGGACAATGAGCAGTTCTTC.

This clonotype came up many times. V gene TRBV14 combines with J gene TRBJ1-3; TRBD1 aligns across 7 bases. This CDR3 spans 16 amino acids. Looked up from germline, CDR1 is SGHDN and CDR2 is FVKESK. Trimming at V came to 3 bases and at J to 1 base, leaving 6 bases not matched to a gene. The CDR3 loop is CASSHLTGRSGNTIYF. The CDR3 bases are TGTGCCAGCAGCCACCTGACAGGGAGGTCTGGAAACACCATATATTTT.

This clonotype was detected many times. This sequence joins TRBV29-1 and TRBJ2-5; weak D call: TRBD1 (5 bases). CDR3 length: 14 amino acids. CDR1 and CDR2 (germline): SQVTM, ANQGSEA. The V end was cut by 4 bases, the J end by 1 base, with 13 bases between. The CDR3 region is CSVGAGLGQETQYF. Written as DNA, the CDR3 is TGCAGCGTTGGAGCAGGGTTGGGCCAAGAGACCCAGTACTTC.

This clonotype was counted at least ten times. V and J are TRBV24-1 and TRBJ2-1; 11 nucleotides align to TRBD1. CDR1 and CDR2 (germline): KGHDR, SFDVKD. This CDR3 has 18 amino acids. Germline trimming cut 3 bases from V and 5 bases from J; bases unmatched to any gene: 11. CDR3 residues: CATSDPTLTGQGDNEQFF. CDR3 bases: TGTGCCACCAGTGATCCGACACTAACGGGACAGGGGGACAATGAGCAGTTCTTC.